This TCR beta chain was found in a study of blood T cell repertoires in COVID-19. This CDR3 has 14 residues. Germline V gene data show CDR1 as LGHDT and CDR2 as YNNKEL (reference sequence). The J segment lost 5 bases and the V segment lost 5 bases, leaving 5 bases of the junction unmatched. Clones were sequenced by immunoSEQ multiplex PCR, and TCRdb holds only the in-frame ones, with some missing. In the table there are hundreds of thousands of clones, more than 90% of which are singletons. The study recruited people aged about 18 to 89 years across about two dozen US areas. Participants reported their clinical history, and cohort assignment relied on those reports. Two negative PCRs, clearance, or symptom resolution were required of recovered Cohort 3 donors.

The sequence derives from a man aged 55 to 69 who had recovered from COVID-19. The V gene is TRBV3-1 (or the pseudogene TRBV3-2), the J gene TRBJ2-5; 10 bases match TRBD2. The sequencing sample was made of PBMCs or T cells enriched from blood (not recorded which). CDR3 nucleotides: TGTGCCAGCAGCGAAGCGGGAGGGATGGAGACCCAGTACTTC. Its translation: CASSEAGGMETQYF.